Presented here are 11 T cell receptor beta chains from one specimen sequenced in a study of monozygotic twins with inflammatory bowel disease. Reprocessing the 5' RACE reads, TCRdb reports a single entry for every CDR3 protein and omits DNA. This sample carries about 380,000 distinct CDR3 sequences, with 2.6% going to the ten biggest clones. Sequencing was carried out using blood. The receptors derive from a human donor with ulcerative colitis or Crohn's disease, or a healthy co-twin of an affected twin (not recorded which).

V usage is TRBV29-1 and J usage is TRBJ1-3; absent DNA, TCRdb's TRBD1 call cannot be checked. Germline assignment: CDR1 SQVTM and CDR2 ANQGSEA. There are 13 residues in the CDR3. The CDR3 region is CSAQRGSGNTIYF.

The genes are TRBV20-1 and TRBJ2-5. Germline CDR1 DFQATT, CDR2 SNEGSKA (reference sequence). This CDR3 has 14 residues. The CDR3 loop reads CSAREPRKTETQYF.

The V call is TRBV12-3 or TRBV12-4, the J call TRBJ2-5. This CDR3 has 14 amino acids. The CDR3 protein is CASSIQWVQETQYF.

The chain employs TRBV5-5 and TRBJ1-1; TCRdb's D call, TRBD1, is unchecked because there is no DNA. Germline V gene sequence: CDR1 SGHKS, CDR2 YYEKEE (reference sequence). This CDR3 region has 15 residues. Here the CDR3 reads CATDEPGPMDTEAFF.

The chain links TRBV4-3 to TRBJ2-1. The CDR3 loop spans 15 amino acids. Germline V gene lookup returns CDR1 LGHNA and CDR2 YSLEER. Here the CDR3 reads CASSQMELDYNEQFF.

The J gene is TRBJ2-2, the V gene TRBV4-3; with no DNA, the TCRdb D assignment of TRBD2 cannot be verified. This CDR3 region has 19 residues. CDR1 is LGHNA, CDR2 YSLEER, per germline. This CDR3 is CASSPALGTSGGNTGELFF.

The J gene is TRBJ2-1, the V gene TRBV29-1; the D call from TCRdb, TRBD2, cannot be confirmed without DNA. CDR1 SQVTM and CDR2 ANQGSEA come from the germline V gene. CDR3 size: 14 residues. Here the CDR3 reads CSVDVAGDYNEQFF.

The CDR3 here is CASSVSAGSTDTQYF. The V call is TRBV9, the J call TRBJ2-3; TCRdb outputs TRBD2, but without DNA this stays unchecked. The germline V gene encodes CDR1 SGDLS and CDR2 YYNGEE. This CDR3 contains 15 residues.

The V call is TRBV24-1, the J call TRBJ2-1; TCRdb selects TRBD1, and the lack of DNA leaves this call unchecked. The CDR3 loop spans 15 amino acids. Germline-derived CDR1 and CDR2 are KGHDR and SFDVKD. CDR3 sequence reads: CATSDLWTDRNEQFF.

The CDR3 spells CSAREGLARGELFF. The chain uses TRBV20-1 and TRBJ2-2; TCRdb's assignment of TRBD2 cannot be checked, as there is no DNA. The CDR3 totals 14 residues. Germline CDR1 is DFQATT and CDR2 is SNEGSKA (reference sequence).

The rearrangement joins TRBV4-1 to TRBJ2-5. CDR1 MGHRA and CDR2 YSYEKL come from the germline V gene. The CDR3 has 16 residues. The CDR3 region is CASSQDGTLYQETQYF.